The 15 T cell receptor beta chains below were found in one sample sequenced in a study of human T cells and chemical hapten exposure. Time point given: pre-sensitization, week 0. As to treatment: therapeutic diphenylcyclopropenone sensitization with weekly scalp DPC. TCRdb processed the RACE reads anew with MiXCR; each CDR3 protein has one entry. The repertoire holds around 120,000 distinct CDR3 sequences, roughly 13% seen once, with about 3% in the top ten. Here the sequenced sample was whole blood, taken in connection with sensitization to the hapten diphenylcyclopropenone (DPC). Every receptor here comes from a woman under 30 with alopecia areata. Some clones in this sample may be carry-over from other donors' samples.

This clonotype was counted at least ten times. The chain is built from TRBV29-1 and TRBJ1-1; 7 nucleotides line up with TRBD1. Unmatched junction bases numbered 11, after V lost 6 bases and J lost 4 bases. This CDR3 has 14 residues. The germline CDR1 and CDR2 sequences are SQVTM and ANQGSEA. CDR3 amino acids: CSVDPTGLGTEAFF. The CDR3 coding sequence is TGCAGCGTGGACCCGACAGGGCTTGGCACTGAAGCTTTCTTT.

This clonotype has at least ten counts. The CDR3 loop reads CASSLASGTDTQYF. The CDR3 nucleotides read TGTGCCAGCAGCTTAGCATCGGGTACGGATACGCAGTATTTT. The V call is TRBV28, the J call TRBJ2-3; unclear D gene. Germline V CDR1 and CDR2: MDHEN, SYDVKM. Trimming left V 6 bases short and J 6 bases short, with 16 bases between. The CDR3 runs 14 residues. Full variable domain (rest looked up from reference TRBV28 and TRBJ2-3): DVKVTQSSRYLVKRTGEKVFLECVQDMDHENMFWYRQDPGLGLRLIYFSYDVKMKEKGDIPEGYSVSREKKERFSLILESASTNQTSMYLCASSLASGTDTQYFGPGTRLTVL.

This clonotype occurred many times. The rearrangement joins TRBV29-1 to TRBJ1-1; D remains unclear. V lost 2 bases and J lost 1, with 5 bases in between. The CDR3 extends over 12 amino acids. The V gene's germline CDR1 is SQVTM and CDR2 ANQGSEA. The CDR3 nucleotides read TGCAGCGTTGAACGGAAGAACACTGAAGCTTTCTTT. Its translation: CSVERKNTEAFF.

This clonotype came up many times. The rearrangement uses TRBV2 and TRBJ1-1; D is ambiguous. The V gene's germline CDR1 is SNHLY and CDR2 FYNNEI. Trimming took off 7 bases at V and 1 base at J, with 10 bases between the two ends. The CDR3 consists of 13 residues. In nucleotides, the CDR3 is TGTGCCAGCAAAGCCCCTCAGAACACTGAAGCTTTCTTT. Its translation is CASKAPQNTEAFF.

This clonotype was seen a few times. V gene TRBV20-1 combines with J gene TRBJ1-5, with D uncertain. Germline V CDR1 and CDR2: DFQATT, SNEGSKA (reference sequence). The CDR3 is 13 amino acids. V was trimmed by 0 bases and J by 4 bases, leaving 7 bases between them. The CDR3 protein is CSARDLENQPQHF. CDR3 bases: TGCAGTGCTAGAGATTTGGAAAATCAGCCCCAGCATTTT.

This chain connects TRBV28 to TRBJ2-2; maybe TRBD1 (5 bases). The CDR3 sequence is 15 residues long. Germline-derived CDR1 and CDR2 are MDHEN and SYDVKM. Deletions cut 5 bases from V and 3 bases from J, with 13 bases between. This chain's CDR3 is CASSPDSVHTGELFF. The CDR3 DNA reads TGTGCCAGCAGTCCAGACAGTGTTCACACCGGGGAGCTGTTTTTT.

This clonotype has at least ten counts. The V gene is TRBV7-6, the J gene TRBJ2-2; D not certain. CDR1 and CDR2 from the germline V gene are SGHVS and FNYEAQ. V dropped 3 bases and J dropped 4 bases, with 0 bases sitting between them. This CDR3 has 11 amino acids. CDR3 loop: CASSFTGELFF. CDR3 in DNA: TGTGCCAGCAGCTTCACCGGGGAGCTGTTTTTT.

This clonotype was observed many times. The J gene is TRBJ2-7, the V gene TRBV2, with D tentatively TRBD1 or TRBD2 (5 bases each). The V end was cut by 6 bases, the J end by 6 bases, with 12 bases between. The germline V gene encodes CDR1 SNHLY and CDR2 FYNNEI. The CDR3 is 12 residues long. As DNA, the CDR3 is TGTGCCAGCAGCCTAGCCACAGGCGAGCAGTACTTC. As protein: CASSLATGEQYF.

This clonotype has at least ten counts. The chain links TRBV6-2 or TRBV6-3 to TRBJ1-5, with 9 bases lining up with TRBD1. The CDR3 runs to 16 residues. Germline V gene data show CDR1 as MNHEY and CDR2 as SVGEGT. Trimming removed 4 bases from V and 4 bases from J; junction bases left unmatched: 8. CDR3: CASSSTRDRDNQPQHF. CDR3 bases: TGTGCCAGCAGTTCCACCCGGGACAGGGATAATCAGCCCCAGCATTTT.

This clonotype was observed at least ten times. The gene calls are TRBV14 and TRBJ1-2, with D maybe TRBD1 (6 bases). There are 18 residues in the CDR3. From germline, CDR1 is SGHDN and CDR2 FVKESK. Trimming removed 3 bases from V and 2 bases from J, with 22 bases in between. CDR3 bases: TGTGCCAGCAGCCAGGTCGACAGGCCCGAGTCCCGAAACTATGGCTACACCTTC. Translated: CASSQVDRPESRNYGYTF. The variable domain in full, with the rest retrieved from reference TRBV14 and TRBJ1-2, is EAGVTQFPSHSVIEKGQTVTLRCDPISGHDNLYWYRRVMGKEIKFLLHFVKESKQDESGMPNNRFLAERTGGTYSTLKVQPAELEDSGVYFCASSQVDRPESRNYGYTFGSGTRLTVV.

This clonotype was observed once. The CDR3 spells CASSSTLRDSSYEQYF. CDR3 nucleotide sequence: TGTGCCAGCAGCTCGACCCTACGGGACAGCTCCTACGAGCAGTACTTC. V is TRBV27 and J is TRBJ2-7, with 7 bases that match TRBD1. The CDR3 contains 16 residues. With V trimmed by 6 bases and J by 0 bases, 11 bases remained unmatched. Looked up from germline, CDR1 is MNHEY and CDR2 is SMNVEV (reference sequence).

The table lists this clonotype with a few counts. The chain combines TRBV11-2 with TRBJ2-4; D possibly corresponds to TRBD1 (5 bases). There are 13 residues in the CDR3. V was trimmed by 0 bases and J by 7 bases, leaving 7 bases between them. Germline-derived CDR1 and CDR2 are SGHAT and FQNNGV. The CDR3 nucleotides read TGTGCCAGCAGCTTAGAAGCAGGGAACATTCAGTACTTC. Residues: CASSLEAGNIQYF.

The table lists this clonotype with many counts. The rearrangement links TRBV25-1 to TRBJ1-1; possibly TRBD1 for D (6 bases). The V end lost 2 bases, the J end lost 1 base, and 11 bases lay between the germline ends. This CDR3 spans 15 amino acids. Germline V gene data show CDR1 as MGHDK and CDR2 as SYGVNS. The CDR3 bases are TGTGCCAGCAGTGAAGGGGACACCCAGAACACTGAAGCTTTCTTT. Its protein is CASSEGDTQNTEAFF.

This clonotype was counted at least ten times. The V call is TRBV6-5, the J call TRBJ2-5, with 8 positions matching TRBD1. V lost 0 bases to trimming and J lost 4 bases; unmatched junction nucleotides: 4. Germline V gives CDR1 MNHEY, CDR2 SVGAGI. CDR3 length: 15 amino acids. The chain's CDR3 is CASSYSGQGAETQYF. In DNA form, the CDR3 reads TGTGCCAGCAGTTACTCGGGGCAGGGGGCAGAGACCCAGTACTTC.

This clonotype came up a few times. The chain carries TRBV6-6 and TRBJ1-6; 9 positions agree with TRBD1. With 6 bases clipped from V and 7 bases from J, the junction kept 10 bases outside the gene matches. There are 16 residues in the CDR3. CDR1 is MNHNY and CDR2 is SVGAGI in the germline V gene (reference sequence). The CDR3 region has the DNA TGTGCCAGCAGCCCACGGGGGGGGACAGGGAATTCACCCCTCCACTTT. Amino acids: CASSPRGGTGNSPLHF.